This T cell receptor (beta chain) comes out of a study of cytomegalovirus exposure and HLA in healthy donors. Study findings and constraints: Equally common other TCR beta chains were less clonally expanded than HLA-associated ones, a later analysis found. It was likely that a cluster of highly shared sequence variants was a sequencing artifact.

This CDR3 comprises 16 residues. The germline CDR1 and CDR2 sequences are SGHRS and YFSETQ. V was pared by 2 bases and J by 3 bases, with 5 bases of the junction left unmatched. Worth noting for this clone: Its matching antigen is unknown.

Primers included in the PCR were 60 Vbeta and 13 Jbeta primers. The protocol was immunoSEQ multiplex PCR, while the TCRdb copy is restricted to in-frame clones and leaves out a portion. Here the sample spans about 190,000 clones, around 78% being singletons. The chain combines TRBV5-1 with TRBJ1-6; TRBD1 matches 7 bases. The TCR sequence derives from a woman in her twenties or thirties in good health and CMV-seropositive. The sample consisted of PBMCs. CDR3 region: CASSLQGTSYNSPLHF. As DNA, the CDR3 is TGCGCCAGCAGCTTACAGGGGACCAGCTATAATTCACCCCTCCACTTT.